Here is one TCR gamma chain with its context. The antigen remains undetermined. This entry belongs to a study of Vδ1+ human thymocytes. Study-wide results and limits: Thymic TRG and TRD repertoires appeared highly polyclonal.

The template was reverse-transcribed extracted RNA. Multiplex PCR used pooled V-gene forward primers and a constant-region reverse primer to amplify CDR3s. TCRdb made new clone calls on the multiplex PCR reads using CATT. The profile shows 25,000 to 35,000 gamma-chain clones, around 20% of them singletons. CDR1 and CDR2 from the germline V gene are VENAVY and YDSYNSRV. This CDR3 is built from 12 residues. The trim removed 1 base at V and 8 bases at J, leaving 5 bases unmatched. The source is a boy under three years old who had congenital heart surgery. The rearrangement uses TRGV8 and TRGJ1 or TRGJ2. The sequenced material came from Vdelta1+ gamma-delta thymocytes from the thymus. Subset denoted: FACS-sorted CD3+ TCRalphabeta- TCRVdelta1+ TCRVdelta2- thymocytes. CDR3: CATWDSCHKKLF. CDR3 DNA sequence: TGTGCCACCTGGGATAGTTGTCATAAGAAACTCTTT.